Below are 20 T cell receptor beta chains sequenced from a single sample in a study of molecular identifiers for immune sequencing clone quantification. TCRdb fed the PCR reads into MiXCR, producing one record per CDR3 protein. The sample yields approximately 630,000 distinct CDR3 sequences, 25% seen once. The sequenced sample was naive CD8+ T cells from blood, with Jurkat cell RNA spiked in. Subset defined: FACS-sorted CD8+CD4-CCR7+CD45RA+ naive T cells. The receptors derive from a human donor in good health. Some libraries in this study had Jurkat cell RNA spiked in.

Remarks on this clonotype: A much larger clone sits a single nucleotide away, making a read error possible. J is TRBJ1-1 and V is TRBV7-9, with D unresolved. The CDR3 is 16 residues long. Looked up from germline, CDR1 is SEHNR and CDR2 is FQNEAQ (reference sequence). Trimming cost V 2 bases and J 4 bases, with 17 bases left between them. CDR3 in amino acids: CASSLPGKGAGTEAFF. The CDR3 bases are TGTGCCAGCAGCTTACCAGGAAAGGGAGCGGGCACTGAAGCTTTCTTT.

The chain recombines TRBV2 with TRBJ2-1, with 8 bases aligning to TRBD2. Germline CDR1 SNHLY, CDR2 FYNNEI. V was clipped by 5 bases and J by 8 bases; unmatched bases: 8. CDR3 length equals 14 residues. CDR3 loop: CASSYGLAQDEQFF. The CDR3 nucleotides read TGTGCCAGCAGTTATGGACTAGCACAGGATGAGCAGTTCTTC.

Only one count was recorded for this clonotype. This sequence may be a read error, since a much larger clone differs from it by one base. The J gene is TRBJ2-3, the V gene TRBV7-9; no clear D gene. The CDR3 length is 12 residues. Trimming cost V 3 bases and J 6 bases, with 7 bases left between them. Germline V gene lookup returns CDR1 SEHNR and CDR2 FQNEAQ (reference sequence). The CDR3 nucleotides are TGTGCCAGCAGCTTCGCGGATGATACGCAGTATTTT. Translating gives CASSFADDTQYF.

This chain uses TRBV18 with TRBJ1-1, with unresolved D. The germline V gene has CDR1 KGHSH and CDR2 LQKENI. Deletions cut 3 bases from V and 0 bases from J, with 14 bases between. The CDR3 is made up of 16 amino acids. The CDR3 DNA follows: TGTGCCAGCTCACCCGAAGGGCCCACGTTGAACACTGAAGCTTTCTTT. It encodes CASSPEGPTLNTEAFF.

The table lists this clonotype with a few counts. The chain is built from TRBV12-3 or TRBV12-4 and TRBJ2-5, with D uncertain. Trimming pared 5 bases from V and 14 bases from J, leaving 15 bases between. The CDR3 totals 11 residues. This CDR3 is CASSTPGPLYF. The CDR3 region has the DNA TGTGCCAGCAGTACCCCCGGCCCCCTATACTTC.

This clonotype was detected ten times or more. The rearrangement links TRBV12-5 to TRBJ1-1, with unresolved D. V lost 4 bases, J lost 7 bases, and 10 bases lay in between. The CDR3 runs to 12 residues. CDR1 LGHNT and CDR2 FRNRAP come from the germline V gene. The CDR3 coding sequence is TGTGCTAGTGGTTGGGTAGGAGGTGAAGCTTTCTTT. As protein: CASGWVGGEAFF.

This clonotype was detected a few times. J is TRBJ1-5 and V is TRBV6-2 or TRBV6-3; 8 nucleotides align to TRBD1. The CDR3 has 15 amino acids. CDR1 is MNHEY, CDR2 SVGEGT, per germline. With 2 bases clipped from V and 9 bases from J, the junction kept 9 bases outside the gene matches. This CDR3 reads CASSYLTGGIWPQHF. DNA for the CDR3: TGTGCCAGCAGTTACCTAACAGGGGGGATATGGCCCCAGCATTTT.

The chain joins TRBV9 to TRBJ2-1; a possible D gene is TRBD2 (6 bases). Germline V gene data show CDR1 as SGDLS and CDR2 as YYNGEE. There are 17 residues in the CDR3. The V and J ends lost 3 bases and 5 bases respectively, with 21 bases between them. The CDR3 nucleotides read TGTGCCAGCAGCGCGGGGGAGCGTGCTCGACCCCACAATGAGCAGTTCTTC. It translates to CASSAGERARPHNEQFF.

The rearrangement uses TRBV6-5 and TRBJ2-3; the D gene is possibly TRBD2 (6 bases). Germline V gene lookup returns CDR1 MNHEY and CDR2 SVGAGI. Trimming cost V 0 bases and J 6 bases, with 19 bases left between them. The CDR3 totals 17 residues. The CDR3 sequence: CASSYSGFAGTEDTQYF. The CDR3, as DNA: TGTGCCAGCAGTTACTCGGGTTTCGCGGGGACGGAGGATACGCAGTATTTT.

For this clonotype: A read error is possible here, since a much larger clone lies one base away. The chain is built from TRBV7-2 and TRBJ2-3; D is uncertain. Germline CDR1 reads SGHTA; CDR2 reads FQGNSA. V gave up 7 bases and J gave up 5 bases, with 10 bases separating them. The CDR3 loop spans 12 amino acids. CDR3 residues: CASNLEEDTQYF. CDR3 coding DNA: TGTGCCAGCAACCTTGAAGAAGATACGCAGTATTTT. Variable domain in full (rest from reference TRBV7-2 and TRBJ2-3): GAGVSQSPSNKVTEKGKDVELRCDPISGHTALYWYRQSLGQGLEFLIYFQGNSAPDKSGLPSDRFSAERTGGSVSTLTIQRTQQEDSAVYLCASNLEEDTQYFGPGTRLTVL.

The chain carries TRBV11-3 and TRBJ2-1, with TRBD2 matching 11 bases. The CDR3 consists of 14 residues. V trimming: 8 bases; J trimming: 10 bases; junction bases outside the gene matches: 10. Germline values: CDR1 SGHNT, CDR2 YENEEA. In nucleotides, the CDR3 is TGTGCCAGCCTCTTTAGCGGGGGGGCAAGGGAGCAGTTCTTC. It is translated as CASLFSGGAREQFF.

With respect to this clonotype: A much larger clone differs from this one at a single base, so this may be a read error. This chain uses TRBV5-6 with TRBJ2-7; no firm D call. Trimming left V 4 bases short and J 5 bases short, with 16 bases between. This CDR3 spans 14 amino acids. CDR1 and CDR2 (germline): SGHDT, YYEEEE. The CDR3 sequence is CASSMSRSWDEQYF. The CDR3 region has the DNA TGTGCCAGCAGCATGTCCAGGTCTTGGGACGAGCAGTACTTC.

To note about this clonotype: An end of the junction differs from the germline gene, which may be a read error. The CDR3 loop is CARRQSLAGQEPQYF. For the CDR3, the DNA is TGTGCCCGCCGCCAATCTTTGGCAGGCCAAGAGCCCCAGTACTTC. The chain employs TRBV3-1 and TRBJ2-5; D gene unclear. Germline V gene data show CDR1 as LGHDT and CDR2 as YNNKEL (reference sequence). This CDR3 has 15 amino acids.

This sequence joins TRBV6-5 and TRBJ2-2; TRBD2 aligns across 13 bases. J gave up 0 bases and V 2 bases, and 0 bases lay outside the gene matches. Germline assignment: CDR1 MNHEY and CDR2 SVGAGI. This CDR3 comprises 17 residues. CDR3 in DNA: TGTGCCAGCAGTTACGGGACTAGCGGGGCGAACACCGGGGAGCTGTTTTTT. It is translated as CASSYGTSGANTGELFF.

At least ten counts were recorded for this clonotype. The rearrangement links TRBV5-5 to TRBJ2-2, with TRBD1 identical over 9 bases. Per the germline V gene, CDR1 is SGHKS and CDR2 is YYEKEE (reference sequence). J gave up 7 bases and V 6 bases, and 13 bases lay outside the gene matches. The CDR3 covers 16 residues. The CDR3 region has the DNA TGTGCCAGCAACAAACCGACAGGGGGTGCGAGCGGGGAGCTGTTTTTT. It translates to CASNKPTGGASGELFF.

This rearrangement joins TRBV12-3 or TRBV12-4 to TRBJ2-3; D remains ambiguous. CDR3 length: 17 residues. Between the trimmed V and J ends, which lost 8 bases and 2 bases, there was a span of 23 bases. CDR3 nucleotide sequence: TGTGCCAGCGGCCAGACGGTGACGAGGACGGACACAGATACGCAGTATTTT. Translation: CASGQTVTRTDTDTQYF.

In regard to this clonotype: Given a much more abundant clone one base away, this may be a read error. J is TRBJ2-5 and V is TRBV12-3 or TRBV12-4; TRBD2 aligns across 8 bases. V lost 5 bases, J lost 4 bases, and 12 bases stayed unmatched. The CDR3 is 16 residues long. The CDR3 DNA reads TGTGCCAGCAGTCCAATAGCGGGGTGGCCGGTAGAGACCCAGTACTTC. This gives the protein CASSPIAGWPVETQYF.

The sample holds many counts of this clonotype. V usage is TRBV11-2 and J usage is TRBJ2-3; possible D gene TRBD2, 6 bases. Per germline, CDR1 SGHAT and CDR2 FQNNGV. V was cut by 7 bases and J by 3 bases, with 14 bases left in between. This CDR3 spans 14 amino acids. DNA of the CDR3: TGTGCCAGCACCACCTTAGGAGGGACAGATACGCAGTATTTT. This codes for CASTTLGGTDTQYF.

This clonotype was seen at least ten times. This chain links TRBV6-2 or TRBV6-3 with TRBJ2-6; 10 bases map to TRBD1. The germline gives CDR1 MNHEY, CDR2 SVGEGT. The CDR3 loop spans 14 amino acids. J gave up 13 bases and V 6 bases, and 9 bases lay outside the gene matches. In nucleotides, the CDR3 is TGTGCCAGCAGCCCCGGGACAGGGGCAAGGGTCCTGACTTTC. It is translated as CASSPGTGARVLTF.

Concerning this clonotype: A clone one base away is much larger, so this may be a read error. The V and J genes are TRBV12-3 or TRBV12-4 and TRBJ2-2, with D maybe TRBD1 (6 bases). The CDR3 extends over 14 amino acids. CDR3 bases: TGTGCCTGCAGCCGGGACAAGAACACCGGGGAGCTGTTTTTT. Its protein is CACSRDKNTGELFF.